These T cell receptor beta chains were read from a single sample in a study of beta chain features in type 1 diabetes. The table came from immunoSEQ multiplex PCR; TCRdb's copy has only in-frame clones and leaves some out. The data hold a few hundred thousand clones, with roughly an eighth observed a single time. Material for sequencing was naive CD4+ T cells from blood. The receptors stem from a woman between 18 and 29 years old with type 1 diabetes. Each CDR3 is given with its conserved first and last residue. Fields, in order: CDR3 DNA, CDR3 protein, clone size, V gene, J gene, D gene. The D gene is left open where the match is weak. Expanded clones are given a class, and other clones once, few, many or no size at all.

TGTGCCAGCAGTGAGCGGTCAGCGGGGTACTACAATGAGCAGTTCTTC	CASSERSAGYYNEQFF	NA	TRBV6-4	TRBJ2-1	TRBD2
TGTGCCAGCACACCCCCGGGGGGAGGATATGGCTACACCTTC	CASTPPGGGYGYTF	few	TRBV25-1	TRBJ1-2	NA
TGTGCCATCAGTGAGTCCGGAACAGGGGAAGAAAAACTGTTTTTT	CAISESGTGEEKLFF	few	TRBV10-3	TRBJ1-4	TRBD1
TGTGCCAGCAGCTCCCCTAGCGGGGGAGTTCCAGCAGATACGCAGTATTTT	CASSSPSGGVPADTQYF	NA	TRBV7-2	TRBJ2-3	TRBD2
TGTGCCAGCAGTTTGCAGACAGGGGTTCAGCCCCAGCATTTT	CASSLQTGVQPQHF	NA	TRBV6-5	TRBJ1-5	TRBD1
TGTGCCAGCAGGCAAACCCACAGGGAAACTGAAGCTTTCTTT	CASRQTHRETEAFF	NA	TRBV6-5	TRBJ1-1	NA
TGTGCCAGCAGCCAACCTGACAGGAGCTCCTACGAGCAGTACTTC	CASSQPDRSSYEQYF	NA	TRBV4-2	TRBJ2-7	NA
TGTGCCAGCAGTGAATCTCGGAGAACGAACACCGGGGAGCTGTTTTTT	CASSESRRTNTGELFF	few	TRBV25-1	TRBJ2-2	NA
TGTGCCAGCAGCTTAGAGCAGGGGTCAGGGTCACCCCTCCACTTT	CASSLEQGSGSPLHF	few	TRBV7-9	TRBJ1-6	NA
TGTGCCAGCCGTAGCGGTACCGAGCGGGGGAATGAGCAGTTCTTC	CASRSGTERGNEQFF	NA	TRBV2	TRBJ2-1	TRBD2
TGTGCCAGCAGTTACTTGGCAGGGCGCACAGATACGCAGTATTTT	CASSYLAGRTDTQYF	NA	TRBV6-5	TRBJ2-3	NA
TGTGCCAGCAGCCCCCGGGGACAGGGGGACTTAGAGACCCAGTACTTC	CASSPRGQGDLETQYF	few	TRBV7-9	TRBJ2-5	TRBD1
TGCGCCAGCAGCCCTCTGGACAGGGCTTCCTACGAGCAGTACTTC	CASSPLDRASYEQYF	NA	TRBV4-1	TRBJ2-7	TRBD1
TGTGCCAGCGGACGGGGACAGGGGGCATACGAGCAGTACTTC	CASGRGQGAYEQYF	NA	TRBV11-1	TRBJ2-7	TRBD1
TGTGCCAGCACCGACACCAACCAAGAGACCCAGTACTTC	CASTDTNQETQYF	NA	TRBV7-2	TRBJ2-5	NA
TGCGCCAGCAGCATAGGACAGGGCCACAGCTCCTACAATGAGCAGTTCTTC	CASSIGQGHSSYNEQFF	NA	TRBV5-1	TRBJ2-1	TRBD1
TGTGCCAGCAGCCCCCCAGGAAACTATGGCTACACCTTC	CASSPPGNYGYTF	NA	TRBV5-4	TRBJ1-2	NA
TGTGCCAGCTCACCACCAGGGGGTAGCTCCTACAATGAGCAGTTCTTC	CASSPPGGSSYNEQFF	few	TRBV18	TRBJ2-1	NA
TGTGCCATTGACAGGGCTGGATCAGATACGCAGTATTTT	CAIDRAGSDTQYF	few	TRBV7-9	TRBJ2-3	TRBD1
TGTGCCAGTAGACCGGGGGAAGAAGGACAGCCCCAGCATTTT	CASRPGEEGQPQHF	few	TRBV19	TRBJ1-5	NA
TGTGCCAGCAGCCGTACCTCGGGGGGTGAGCAGTTCTTC	CASSRTSGGEQFF	few	TRBV7-2	TRBJ2-1	TRBD2
TGTGCCAGCAGCGCTAGGGGGTTCTATGGCTACACCTTC	CASSARGFYGYTF	NA	TRBV7-9	TRBJ1-2	NA
TGTGCCAGCAGCCCCTCCACAGATACGCAGTATTTT	CASSPSTDTQYF	NA	TRBV11-2	TRBJ2-3	NA
TGCAGCGTTGAACTCCAGGGGAAGATCACTGAAGCTTTCTTT	CSVELQGKITEAFF	NA	TRBV29-1	TRBJ1-1	NA
TGTGCCAGCAGCTTAGGACAGGGGCGCAATCAGCCCCAGCATTTT	CASSLGQGRNQPQHF	few	TRBV7-2	TRBJ1-5	TRBD1
TGTGCCAGCAGCTTGACCGGGGGGAATTCACCCCTCCACTTT	CASSLTGGNSPLHF	NA	TRBV5-4	TRBJ1-6	NA
TGCGCCAGCAGCCGGGAACGGGGGGGATATACGCAGTATTTT	CASSRERGGYTQYF	few	TRBV5-1	TRBJ2-3	TRBD2
TGTGCCACCAGCAGGGCGGGACAGGGGATTGGTGGCTACACCTTC	CATSRAGQGIGGYTF	NA	TRBV15	TRBJ1-2	TRBD1
TGTGCCTGGAGTGTAATGCGGACTAGCGGGGCTTACAATGAGCAGTTCTTC	CAWSVMRTSGAYNEQFF	few	TRBV30	TRBJ2-1	TRBD2
TGTGCCAGCAGCTTTGGAGGGGTTGGAAACACCATATATTTT	CASSFGGVGNTIYF	few	TRBV11-2	TRBJ1-3	NA
TGCAGCGTTGACGCCCAGGGGACCGGGGAGCTGTTTTTT	CSVDAQGTGELFF	NA	TRBV29-1	TRBJ2-2	NA
TGTGCCAGCAGTTTTAGGGGCGAGCAGTACTTC	CASSFRGEQYF	NA	TRBV28	TRBJ2-7	NA
TGCGCCAGCAGCCTCGGGGGGGGCACTGAAGCTTTCTTT	CASSLGGGTEAFF	few	TRBV4-3	TRBJ1-1	NA